These 24 T cell receptor beta chains came from one sample sequenced in a study of cytomegalovirus exposure and HLA in healthy donors. PCR used 60 Vbeta primers and 13 Jbeta primers. Measured with immunoSEQ multiplex PCR; TCRdb has only the in-frame clones, and not every one. Among some 140,000 clones listed, around 80% were seen once. The sequenced sample consisted of PBMCs. These receptors originate from a woman between 35 and 50 years old in good health and CMV-seronegative.

The chain links TRBV10-2 to TRBJ1-1; TRBD1 is a possible D gene (6 bases). This CDR3 is built from 15 residues. The V end lost 3 bases, the J end lost 3 bases, and 14 bases lay between the germline ends. Looked up from germline, CDR1 is WSHSY and CDR2 is SAAADI. The CDR3 DNA is TGCGCCAGCAGTGAAGGGGGACGGGGGGACACTGAAGCTTTCTTT. The encoded protein is CASSEGGRGDTEAFF.

The gene calls are TRBV7-6 and TRBJ1-5, with a tentative D call TRBD1 (5 bases). V lost 3 bases, J lost 6 bases, and 9 bases lay in between. CDR1 and CDR2 from the germline V gene are SGHVS and FNYEAQ. There are 13 residues in the CDR3. The CDR3 DNA is TGTGCCAGCAGCTTGGGGGGGGGTCAGCCCCAGCATTTT. Encoded protein: CASSLGGGQPQHF.

This clone occurred a few times. The chain joins TRBV5-4 to TRBJ2-1; weak D call: TRBD2 (6 bases). The V and J ends lost 0 bases and 0 bases respectively, with 10 bases between them. The CDR3 runs to 16 residues. Germline CDR1 is SGHNT and CDR2 is YYREEE (reference sequence). CDR3 sequence (DNA): TGTGCCAGCAGCTTGGGCGGGACCAGCTCCTACAATGAGCAGTTCTTC. Encoded protein: CASSLGGTSSYNEQFF.

The gene calls are TRBV6-6 and TRBJ1-1; 8 positions match TRBD1. The J segment lost 0 bases and the V segment lost 6 bases, leaving 9 bases of the junction unmatched. The CDR3 totals 16 residues. Germline V gene sequence: CDR1 MNHNY, CDR2 SVGAGI (reference sequence). In DNA, the CDR3 is TGTGCCAGCAGACCCGGGACAGGAGCGATGAACACTGAAGCTTTCTTT. Its protein is CASRPGTGAMNTEAFF.

This clone appeared a single time. The V gene is TRBV5-1, the J gene TRBJ2-7, with 10 bases aligning to TRBD1. There are 15 residues in the CDR3. J gave up 2 bases and V 3 bases, and 5 bases lay outside the gene matches. Germline V lookup: CDR1 SGHRS, CDR2 YFSETQ. Written as DNA, the CDR3 is TGCGCCAGCAGCTCATCCGGACAGGGGGCCTACGAGCAGTACTTC. This gives the protein CASSSSGQGAYEQYF. The entire variable domain, with the rest obtained from reference TRBV5-1 and TRBJ2-7, is as follows: KAGVTQTPRYLIKTRGQQVTLSCSPISGHRSVSWYQQTPGQGLQFLFEYFSETQRNKGNFPGRFSGRQFSNSRSEMNVSTLELGDSALYLCASSSSGQGAYEQYFGPGTRLTVT.

With respect to this clone: One end of the junction is discordant with germline, which a read error may explain. This sequence joins TRBV11-2 and TRBJ1-6; no clear D gene. The CDR3 consists of 15 residues. Germline V lookup: CDR1 SGHAT, CDR2 FQNNGV. In DNA form, the CDR3 reads TGTGCCAGCACCTTAAGAGGGTGGCGAGATTCACCCCTCCACTTT. Amino acids: CASTLRGWRDSPLHF. Full variable domain (remainder filled in from reference TRBV11-2 and TRBJ1-6): EAGVAQSPRYKIIEKRQSVAFWCNPISGHATLYWYQQILGQGPKLLIQFQNNGVVDDSQLPKDRFSAERLKGVDSTLKIQPAKLEDSAVYLCASTLRGWRDSPLHFGNGTRLTVT.

Concerning this clone itself: The CDR3 carries no conserved terminal phenylalanine or tryptophan, so it likely arises from a read error. The gene calls are TRBV27 and TRBJ1-1; 7 bases agree with TRBD1. Losses at the gene ends were 8 bases for V and 3 bases for J; bases not matched to a gene: 9. In germline, CDR1 is MNHEY, CDR2 SMNVEV (reference sequence). CDR3 length equals 14 residues. The CDR3 region has the DNA TGTGCCAGCGGGAGTGAGGGGGCGGACACTGAAGCTTTCTCT. This codes for CASGSEGADTEAFS.

The genes are TRBV10-3 and TRBJ2-2; weak D call: TRBD1 (6 bases). Trimming removed 4 bases at V and 4 bases at J, with 19 bases between. The length of the CDR3 is 17 residues. Looked up from germline, CDR1 is ENHRY and CDR2 is SYGVKD. The DNA for the CDR3 is TGTGCCATCAGTGTACCCGGCACACAGGGATTCACCGGGGAGCTGTTTTTT. Residues: CAISVPGTQGFTGELFF.

This clone was recorded once. The chain uses TRBV29-1 and TRBJ2-1; 11 bases align to TRBD1. The CDR3 spans 14 residues. V shed 5 bases and J 3 bases; nucleotides not matched to a gene: 3. Germline CDR1 and CDR2: SQVTM and ANQGSEA. The CDR3 sequence is CSVSGTGGYNEQFF. In DNA, the CDR3 is TGCAGCGTTTCCGGGACAGGGGGCTACAATGAGCAGTTCTTC.

In nucleotides, the CDR3 is TGTGCCAGCAGTGAAGCGTGGGGCCGCGTACTTACGAACACCGGGGAGCTGTTTTTT. Its translation: CASSEAWGRVLTNTGELFF. The rearrangement joins TRBV6-1 to TRBJ2-2; D possibly corresponds to TRBD1 (5 bases). Trimming shortened V by 0 bases and J by 0 bases, and 17 bases separated the two germline ends. The CDR3 runs to 19 residues. The germline gives CDR1 MNHNS, CDR2 SASEGT.

The chain couples TRBV19 to TRBJ1-2; 8 nucleotides line up with TRBD1. V was clipped by 10 bases and J by 7 bases; unmatched bases: 11. The length of the CDR3 is 13 residues. Germline V lookup: CDR1 LNHDA, CDR2 SQIVND (reference sequence). The CDR3: CATGQRTGTGYTF. DNA for the CDR3: TGTGCCACTGGCCAGCGGACAGGGACTGGCTACACCTTC. The full variable domain, in which reference TRBV19 and TRBJ1-2 provide the parts outside the CDR3, is DGGITQSPKYLFRKEGQNVTLSCEQNLNHDAMYWYRQDPGQGLRLIYYSQIVNDFQKGDIAEGYSVSREKKESFPLTVTSAQKNPTAFYLCATGQRTGTGYTFGSGTRLTVV.

The CDR3 bases are TGTGCCAGCACACCAGTTCAGAGGGCCGGTTCCTACGAGCAGTACTTC. Its protein is CASTPVQRAGSYEQYF. The chain has TRBV7-2 and TRBJ2-7, with D perhaps matching TRBD2 (5 bases). The germline V and J ends were trimmed by 7 bases and 1 base, with 20 bases remaining between them. CDR1 and CDR2 from the germline V gene are SGHTA and FQGNSA. There are 16 residues in the CDR3.

A word on this clone: The junction departs from germline at one end; a sequencing error may be responsible. This chain uses TRBV7-7 with TRBJ2-3, with D possibly called TRBD1 or TRBD2 (6 bases each). Germline lookup yields CDR1 SSHAT and CDR2 FNYEAQ (reference sequence). The CDR3 runs to 15 residues. The CDR3, as DNA: TGTGCTAGCAGCTTAGGGGGACTTCTAACAGATACGCAGTATTTT. Amino acid sequence: CASSLGGLLTDTQYF.

The genes are TRBV5-4 and TRBJ1-2, with D maybe TRBD1 (5 bases). The CDR3 spans 14 residues. The V end was cut by 3 bases, the J end by 8 bases, with 17 bases between. CDR1 and CDR2 from the germline V gene are SGHNT and YYREEE (reference sequence). CDR3 coding DNA: TGTGCCAGCAGCTGGAGGGACCGACGCGTCGGCTACACCTTC. Amino acids: CASSWRDRRVGYTF. Based on the CDR3 plus reference TRBV5-4 and TRBJ1-2, the full variable domain is ETGVTQSPTHLIKTRGQQVTLRCSSQSGHNTVSWYQQALGQGPQFIFQYYREEENGRGNFPPRFSGLQFPNYSSELNVNALELDDSALYLCASSWRDRRVGYTFGSGTRLTVV.

This clone was seen only once. CDR3 region: CASSPLQGARTEAFF. The CDR3 DNA is TGTGCCAGCAGCCCTTTACAGGGGGCGCGGACTGAAGCTTTCTTT. The V call is TRBV11-3, the J call TRBJ1-1, with 9 bases identical to TRBD1. V trimming: 5 bases; J trimming: 5 bases; junction bases outside the gene matches: 9. The germline V gene encodes CDR1 SGHNT and CDR2 YENEEA. This CDR3 has 15 residues. Combining the CDR3 with reference TRBV11-3 and TRBJ1-1 gives the whole variable domain EAGVVQSPRYKIIEKKQPVAFWCNPISGHNTLYWYLQNLGQGPELLIRYENEEAVDDSQLPKDRFSAERLKGVDSTLKIQPAELGDSAVYLCASSPLQGARTEAFFGQGTRLTVV.

The chain couples TRBV6-4 to TRBJ1-1; D perhaps matches TRBD1 (6 bases). Trimming stripped 0 bases from V and 6 bases from J, with 14 bases between. Germline V gives CDR1 MRHNA, CDR2 SNTAGT. The CDR3 spans 15 residues. CDR3 region: CASSDSYVGGSEAFF. CDR3 DNA: TGTGCCAGCAGTGACTCTTACGTTGGGGGCTCTGAAGCTTTCTTT.

The V gene is TRBV6-4, the J gene TRBJ2-1; 7 bases are shared with TRBD1. This CDR3 comprises 14 residues. The V gene's germline CDR1 is MRHNA and CDR2 SNTAGT. Trimming took 6 bases from V and 7 from J; bases not matched to a gene: 9. The CDR3 loop reads CASSTGTDLNEQFF. In nucleotides, the CDR3 is TGTGCCAGCAGCACCGGGACAGATCTAAATGAGCAGTTCTTC.

The chain employs TRBV5-1 and TRBJ1-2; D is possibly TRBD1 (5 bases). Germline lookup yields CDR1 SGHRS and CDR2 YFSETQ. CDR3 size: 16 residues. Trimming took 0 bases from V and 1 from J, leaving 13 bases between them. CDR3 loop: CASSLGGAGLNYGYTF. CDR3 in DNA: TGCGCCAGCAGCTTGGGAGGCGCAGGGCTTAACTATGGCTACACCTTC.

V is TRBV2 and J is TRBJ1-2, with D uncertain. This CDR3 is 15 amino acids long. The germline gives CDR1 SNHLY, CDR2 FYNNEI. V was trimmed by 6 bases and J by 1 base, leaving 15 bases between them. The CDR3 region has the DNA TGTGCCAGCAGGGCGACAACCGTGGGTAACTATGGCTACACCTTC. Amino acids: CASRATTVGNYGYTF. The full variable domain, completed using reference TRBV2 and TRBJ1-2, is EPEVTQTPSHQVTQMGQEVILRCVPISNHLYFYWYRQILGQKVEFLVSFYNNEISEKSEIFDDQFSVERPDGSNFTLKIRSTKLEDSAMYFCASRATTVGNYGYTFGSGTRLTVV.

The chain joins TRBV7-2 to TRBJ1-4; unclear D gene. CDR3 length equals 14 residues. V lost 5 bases and J 3 bases, leaving 10 bases between the germline ends. Looked up from germline, CDR1 is SGHTA and CDR2 is FQGNSA. The DNA of the CDR3 is TGTGCCAGCAGCCCTGAGTCTGCTAATGAAAAACTGTTTTTT. Translated, it gives CASSPESANEKLFF.

The chain uses TRBV29-1 and TRBJ1-1; 8 nucleotides align to TRBD1. J lost 5 bases, V lost 5 bases, and 7 bases had no gene match. Germline CDR1 SQVTM, CDR2 ANQGSEA. CDR3 length equals 13 residues. CDR3 bases: TGCAGCGTTTTAGACAGGGGAGATACTGAAGCTTTCTTT. This gives the protein CSVLDRGDTEAFF.

The V gene is TRBV5-1, the J gene TRBJ1-5; possibly TRBD1 for D (6 bases). The germline V gene encodes CDR1 SGHRS and CDR2 YFSETQ. Trimming stripped 3 bases from V and 0 bases from J, with 16 bases between. The CDR3 runs 17 residues. The DNA for the CDR3 is TGCGCCAGCAGCTATCCGGGACACCTATATAGCAATCAGCCCCAGCATTTT. It codes for CASSYPGHLYSNQPQHF. The full variable domain, rest sourced from reference TRBV5-1 and TRBJ1-5, is KAGVTQTPRYLIKTRGQQVTLSCSPISGHRSVSWYQQTPGQGLQFLFEYFSETQRNKGNFPGRFSGRQFSNSRSEMNVSTLELGDSALYLCASSYPGHLYSNQPQHFGDGTRLSIL.

This CDR3 reads CASSLDTATGAQHF. CDR3 sequence (DNA): TGTGCCAGCAGCTTAGACACAGCAACCGGGGCCCAGCATTTT. The rearrangement links TRBV7-8 to TRBJ1-5; no firm D call. Trimming left V 1 base short and J 11 bases short, with 15 bases between. Per germline, CDR1 SGHVS and CDR2 FQNEAQ. This CDR3 comprises 14 residues. The full variable domain, in which reference TRBV7-8 and TRBJ1-5 provide the parts outside the CDR3, is GAGVSQSPRYKVAKRGQDVALRCDPISGHVSLFWYQQALGQGPEFLTYFQNEAQLDKSGLPSDRFFAERPEGSVSTLKIQRTQQEDSAVYLCASSLDTATGAQHFGDGTRLSIL.

This clone was detected only once. The rearrangement joins TRBV6-5 to TRBJ1-2; no clear D. Germline CDR1 is MNHEY and CDR2 is SVGAGI. CDR3 size: 14 residues. The V and J ends lost 6 bases and 6 bases respectively, with 17 bases between them. CDR3 bases: TGTGCCAGCAGCCTAAGGGCGGGGTCGGATGGCTACACCTTC. As protein: CASSLRAGSDGYTF.